Listed below are T cell receptor beta chains from one sample, sequenced in a study of T cell repertoires in cytomegalovirus infection. From the reads, TCRdb called clonotypes with MiXCR, one entry per CDR3 protein. The table has 640,000 or so distinct CDR3 sequences, around a third seen once. The antigens of these receptors remain unknown. This specimen was cultured PBMCs, taken from culture after CMV antigen stimulation. The receptors derive from a human donor in good health (CMV status not recorded). Some clones in this sample may be carry-over from other donors' samples. Each CDR3 is given with its conserved first and last residue. Clone size is given for some rows only: seen once, a few or many times, or a class if the clone is expanded.

TRBJ1-5	TRBV6-6	-	CASTISGVNQPQHF
TRBJ1-6	TRBV28	few	CASSLAGFNSPLHF
TRBJ1-5	TRBV3-1	-	CATGDTPSNQPQHF
TRBJ2-4	TRBV6-5	few	CASSYGRGDIQYF
TRBJ2-7	TRBV2	-	CASSGQGRNDEQYF
TRBJ2-7	TRBV28	-	CASSGHRGYEQYF
TRBJ1-2	TRBV10-3	few	CAISESPGGLYGYTF
TRBJ1-2	TRBV12-3/TRBV12-4	many	CASSLGQNYGYTF
TRBJ2-1	TRBV4-2	few	CASSQEGNIYNEQFF
TRBJ2-1	TRBV6-2/TRBV6-3	-	CASSQTSGRIYEQFF
TRBJ2-1	TRBV15	-	CATSREGLAGGLDEQFF
TRBJ2-2	TRBV12-5	-	CASGRDLGNTGELFF
TRBJ1-4	TRBV6-2/TRBV6-3	-	CASSPVGRGGKLFF
TRBJ2-7	TRBV12-3/TRBV12-4	-	CASSPGTAGIYEQYF
TRBJ2-1	TRBV5-1	-	CASSLRLGALGEQFF
TRBJ2-1	TRBV4-3	once	CASSQLTSGGEQFF
TRBJ1-2	TRBV10-3	-	CAIRRTAGGYTF
TRBJ2-3	TRBV7-9	-	CASSLGQGGFTDTQYF
TRBJ2-1	TRBV29-1	-	CSVEPGRNEQFF
TRBJ1-5	TRBV5-1	-	CASSFNGLGNQPQHF
TRBJ1-1	TRBV7-4	once	CASNGQWNTEAFF
TRBJ2-3	TRBV29-1	few	CSSSRDSATDTQYF
TRBJ2-7	TRBV9	few	CASSVGPDFSYEQYF
TRBJ2-2	TRBV7-7	-	CASRTRVNTGELFF
TRBJ2-1	TRBV7-6	few	CASSLLFDEQFF
TRBJ2-1	TRBV7-2	few	CASSFGPNEQFF
TRBJ1-5	TRBV24-1	-	CATSALGRATNQPQHF
TRBJ2-1	TRBV28	-	CASSSEGSPLNNEQFF
TRBJ2-1	TRBV5-4	-	CASTETGGSYNEQFF
TRBJ2-3	TRBV6-2/TRBV6-3	-	CASRNRWTQYF
TRBJ1-1	TRBV15	-	CATSRPIEENTEAFF
TRBJ2-5	TRBV7-6	few	CASRFMGETQYF
TRBJ2-7	TRBV10-3	-	CAISPSGPEDYEQYF
TRBJ2-1	TRBV11-3	-	CASSRTGGGRNEQFF
TRBJ2-5	TRBV7-2	few	CASSQAASSSQYF
TRBJ2-1	TRBV11-2	few	CASSQGHGGLNEQFF
TRBJ1-5	TRBV6-1	-	CASSEEQWQPQHF
TRBJ2-3	TRBV9	-	CASSVAVEADTQYF
TRBJ1-6	TRBV3-1	few	CATTGQGRNSPLHF
TRBJ1-1	TRBV2	-	CVSSERGRRNTEAFF